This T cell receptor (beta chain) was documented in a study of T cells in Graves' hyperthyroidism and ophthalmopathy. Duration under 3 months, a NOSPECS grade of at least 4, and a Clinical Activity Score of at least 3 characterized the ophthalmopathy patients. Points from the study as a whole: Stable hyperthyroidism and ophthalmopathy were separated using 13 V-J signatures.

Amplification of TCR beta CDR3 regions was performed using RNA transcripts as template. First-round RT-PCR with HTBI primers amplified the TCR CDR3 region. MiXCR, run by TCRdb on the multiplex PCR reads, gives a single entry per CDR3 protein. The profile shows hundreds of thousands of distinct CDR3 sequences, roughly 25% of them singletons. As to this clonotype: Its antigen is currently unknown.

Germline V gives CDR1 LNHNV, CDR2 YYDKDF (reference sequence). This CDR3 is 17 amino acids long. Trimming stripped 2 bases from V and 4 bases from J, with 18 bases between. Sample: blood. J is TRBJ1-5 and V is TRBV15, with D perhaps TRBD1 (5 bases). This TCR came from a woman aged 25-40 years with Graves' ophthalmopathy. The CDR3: CATSRRQILSPNQPQHF. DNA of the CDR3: TGTGCCACCAGCAGAAGACAGATACTCTCTCCTAATCAGCCCCAGCATTTT.